This passage covers 4 T cell receptor beta chains from one sample sequenced in a study of human T cells and chemical hapten exposure. TCRdb re-called the RACE reads through MiXCR, storing one row per CDR3 protein. This table holds 73,000 or so distinct CDR3 sequences, approximately 9% found once. Described time point: patch test 2, 6 weeks after DPC sensitization. The sample's treatment: therapeutic diphenylcyclopropenone sensitization with weekly scalp DPC. Sequencing was performed on whole blood, taken in connection with sensitization to the hapten diphenylcyclopropenone (DPC). The receptors derive from a woman between 50 and 59 years old with alopecia areata. Some clones in this sample may be carry-over from other donors' samples.

V gene TRBV20-1 combines with J gene TRBJ2-7; maybe TRBD2 (6 bases). This CDR3 contains 14 residues. Deletions cut 2 bases from V and 4 bases from J, with 15 bases between. CDR1 is DFQATT and CDR2 is SNEGSKA in the germline V gene (reference sequence). As DNA, the CDR3 is TGCAGTGCTAGATCCCAGGGACTGAGTTACGAGCAGTACTTC. Its translation is CSARSQGLSYEQYF.

This clonotype was seen only a few times. The rearrangement uses TRBV2 and TRBJ2-7; TRBD2 is a possible D gene (5 bases). CDR3 length: 15 residues. Deletions cut 6 bases from V and 2 bases from J, with 17 bases between. Germline V gene sequence: CDR1 SNHLY, CDR2 FYNNEI. CDR3 sequence: CASRESLAVTYEQYF. The CDR3, as DNA: TGTGCCAGCAGAGAAAGCCTAGCCGTAACCTACGAGCAGTACTTC. The complete variable domain, with remaining parts taken from reference TRBV2 and TRBJ2-7, reads EPEVTQTPSHQVTQMGQEVILRCVPISNHLYFYWYRQILGQKVEFLVSFYNNEISEKSEIFDDQFSVERPDGSNFTLKIRSTKLEDSAMYFCASRESLAVTYEQYFGPGTRLTVT.

The rearrangement uses TRBV6-5 and TRBJ1-1; TRBD1 matches at 7 bases. The V and J ends lost 2 bases and 6 bases, in that order; junction bases with no gene match: 6. Germline V gene sequence: CDR1 MNHEY, CDR2 SVGAGI. The CDR3 totals 14 residues. The CDR3 coding sequence is TGTGCCAGCAGTTACGCCGACAGGGCCCCTGAAGCTTTCTTT. This translates into CASSYADRAPEAFF.

The J gene is TRBJ1-5, the V gene TRBV30; tentatively, D is TRBD1 (6 bases). Germline V gene sequence: CDR1 GTSNPN, CDR2 SVGIG (reference sequence). V was shortened by 7 bases and J by 3 bases, with 13 bases between the two germline ends. CDR3 length: 13 residues. CDR3 nucleotide sequence: TGTGCCTACCAAGGGGGTAACAATCAGCCCCAGCATTTT. The encoded protein is CAYQGGNNQPQHF.